The clone carrying this TCR beta chain showed up many times. What it recognizes is unknown. Using a J-beta primer mix together with a sample-barcoded 5' primer, a second PCR was run for about 6 to 11 cycles. Every sample gave at least 2.5 million paired-end reads containing CDR3. TCRdb recomputed calls from the 5' RACE reads with MiXCR, one row per CDR3 protein. Of 850,000 to 1,300,000 distinct CDR3 sequences in the sample, 45% were seen once. Every sample had a minimum of 6.5 million PBMCs isolated. The record originates from a study of blood T cells in healthy people across ages. Study-level points and caveats: The recorded TCR beta diversity per million T cells decreased in a roughly linear manner with age. PBMC samples, being unsorted, prevented any conclusive comparison of naive and antigen-experienced cells.

What was sequenced was blood. The receptor comes from a woman aged 55-70 years in good health.

The CDR3 sequence: CSVGTAYEQYF. CDR3 in DNA: TGCAGCGTAGGGACAGCCTACGAGCAGTACTTC. The chain combines TRBV29-1 with TRBJ2-7; TRBD1 aligns across 7 bases. Trimming took 6 bases from V and 2 from J; bases not matched to a gene: 1. Germline V gives CDR1 SQVTM, CDR2 ANQGSEA. The CDR3 consists of 11 residues.